Below, 13 T cell receptor beta chains from the same sample are listed, as sequenced in a study of human T cells and chemical hapten exposure. The time point here: patch test 1, 2 weeks after DPC sensitization. Stated treatment: therapeutic diphenylcyclopropenone sensitization with weekly scalp DPC. MiXCR, run by TCRdb on the RACE reads, gives a single entry per CDR3 protein. The sample contains about 120,000 distinct CDR3 sequences, approximately 14% of which appear only once. The sequences come from whole blood, collected in connection with sensitization to the hapten diphenylcyclopropenone (DPC). These receptors all come from a man aged 18 to 30 with alopecia areata. Some clones in this sample may be carry-over from other donors' samples.

In its sample, this clonotype was seen many times. Here the CDR3 reads CSVLDGGGDTQYF. Written as DNA, the CDR3 is TGCAGCGTCCTGGATGGGGGTGGAGATACGCAGTATTTT. The chain carries TRBV29-1 and TRBJ2-3; D assignment may be TRBD1 or TRBD2 (5 bases each). This CDR3 is 13 amino acids long. V was cut by 6 bases and J by 5 bases, with 15 bases left in between. Germline lookup yields CDR1 SQVTM and CDR2 ANQGSEA.

This clonotype was recorded a few times. The chain is built from TRBV4-1 and TRBJ1-5; the D is unclear. The CDR3 contains 14 residues. The V and J ends lost 1 base and 16 bases respectively, with 20 bases between them. Looked up from germline, CDR1 is MGHRA and CDR2 is YSYEKL. CDR3 loop: CASSQVASGPEIHF. CDR3 coding DNA: TGCGCCAGCAGCCAAGTTGCGTCGGGCCCGGAGATACATTTT.

This clonotype was counted only a few times. The chain joins TRBV4-3 to TRBJ1-3, with 7 bases fitting TRBD1. The CDR3 covers 15 residues. Germline V CDR1 and CDR2: LGHNA, YSLEER. V lost 0 bases and J lost 3; bases outside the gene matches: 2. CDR3 amino acids: CASSQDTGVGNTIYF. The CDR3 bases are TGCGCCAGCAGCCAAGATACAGGGGTTGGAAACACCATATATTTT.

This clonotype came up a few times. This chain uses TRBV18 with TRBJ2-5, with TRBD1 matching 8 bases. Germline V gene data show CDR1 as KGHSH and CDR2 as LQKENI. J gave up 4 bases and V 6 bases, and 4 bases lay outside the gene matches. The CDR3 loop spans 13 amino acids. CDR3 protein: CASSGQGAETQYF. The CDR3 DNA reads TGTGCCAGCTCCGGACAGGGAGCAGAGACCCAGTACTTC.

This clonotype was picked up a small number of times. The CDR3 DNA is TGTGCCAGCAGGGCTGGACAGGGATCCTACGAGCAGTACTTC. Protein sequence: CASRAGQGSYEQYF. The J gene is TRBJ2-7, the V gene TRBV6-1, with 8 bases aligning to TRBD1. Trimming removed 6 bases from V and 1 base from J; junction bases left unmatched: 5. Germline values: CDR1 MNHNS, CDR2 SASEGT. The CDR3 runs to 14 residues.

This clonotype was counted a single time. For the CDR3, the DNA is TGTGCCACCAGTGATCCAGTGGGTTTTGAAAAACTGTTTTTT. Protein: CATSDPVGFEKLFF. This chain joins TRBV24-1 and TRBJ1-4, with D uncertain. Germline-derived CDR1 and CDR2 are KGHDR and SFDVKD. Trimming left V 3 bases short and J 7 bases short, with 11 bases between. This CDR3 contains 14 residues.

The chain is built from TRBV24-1 and TRBJ2-7; D might be TRBD1 or TRBD2, each matching 5 bases. The germline CDR1 and CDR2 sequences are KGHDR and SFDVKD. The V gene lost 5 bases and the J gene lost 0 bases, with 10 bases spanning the gap. The CDR3 loop spans 14 amino acids. CDR3 DNA: TGTGCCACCAGTGCCGGGGACGGCTCCTACGAGCAGTACTTC. This encodes CATSAGDGSYEQYF.

In its sample, this clonotype was seen many times. The CDR3 sequence is CASSLSGGTYEQYF. CDR3 bases: TGTGCCAGCAGCTTAAGCGGGGGGACCTACGAGCAGTACTTC. The J gene is TRBJ2-7, the V gene TRBV11-2, with 9 bases aligning to TRBD2. Trimming removed 2 bases from V and 2 bases from J; junction bases left unmatched: 1. Germline CDR1 reads SGHAT; CDR2 reads FQNNGV. The CDR3 has 14 amino acids. The full variable domain, with the rest looked up from reference TRBV11-2 and TRBJ2-7, is EAGVAQSPRYKIIEKRQSVAFWCNPISGHATLYWYQQILGQGPKLLIQFQNNGVVDDSQLPKDRFSAERLKGVDSTLKIQPAKLEDSAVYLCASSLSGGTYEQYFGPGTRLTVT.

J is TRBJ2-2 and V is TRBV19; TRBD1 matches at 7 bases. Trimming took 8 bases from V and 1 from J; bases not matched to a gene: 7. This CDR3 has 15 residues. CDR1 is LNHDA, CDR2 SQIVND, per germline (reference sequence). CDR3 nucleotides: TGTGCCAGTTGTCCCGGGACAGTGAACACCGGGGAGCTGTTTTTT. Its protein is CASCPGTVNTGELFF.

The CDR3: CASSRGSGTGLQPQHF. In DNA form, the CDR3 reads TGTGCCAGCAGCCGTGGTAGCGGGACAGGGTTGCAGCCCCAGCATTTT. The rearrangement joins TRBV6-5 to TRBJ1-5; 9 nucleotides line up with TRBD1. The CDR3 length is 16 residues. CDR1 is MNHEY, CDR2 SVGAGI, per germline. The J segment lost 7 bases and the V segment lost 6 bases, leaving 13 bases of the junction unmatched.

This clonotype appeared many times. This sequence joins TRBV7-6 and TRBJ2-5; 9 bases are shared with TRBD1. Germline trimming cut 2 bases from V and 1 base from J; bases unmatched to any gene: 2. Germline assignment: CDR1 SGHVS and CDR2 FNYEAQ. CDR3 size: 15 residues. This chain's CDR3 is CASSLMGQGQETQYF. The CDR3 DNA reads TGTGCCAGCAGCTTAATGGGACAGGGCCAAGAGACCCAGTACTTC.

The rearrangement uses TRBV6-6 and TRBJ2-7; possible D gene TRBD1, 6 bases. CDR3 length: 11 residues. The germline V and J ends were trimmed by 4 bases and 7 bases, with 8 bases remaining between them. Germline CDR1 MNHNY, CDR2 SVGAGI (reference sequence). The CDR3 sequence is CASSFDREQYF. DNA for the CDR3: TGTGCCAGCAGTTTCGACAGGGAGCAGTACTTC.

The V call is TRBV7-6, the J call TRBJ1-2, with 8 bases aligning to TRBD1. V shed 4 bases and J 5 bases; nucleotides not matched to a gene: 6. Germline CDR1 and CDR2: SGHVS and FNYEAQ. The CDR3 has 14 residues. CDR3 loop: CASSSRQGNYGYTF. The CDR3, as DNA: TGTGCCAGCAGCTCTAGACAGGGGAATTATGGCTACACCTTC.